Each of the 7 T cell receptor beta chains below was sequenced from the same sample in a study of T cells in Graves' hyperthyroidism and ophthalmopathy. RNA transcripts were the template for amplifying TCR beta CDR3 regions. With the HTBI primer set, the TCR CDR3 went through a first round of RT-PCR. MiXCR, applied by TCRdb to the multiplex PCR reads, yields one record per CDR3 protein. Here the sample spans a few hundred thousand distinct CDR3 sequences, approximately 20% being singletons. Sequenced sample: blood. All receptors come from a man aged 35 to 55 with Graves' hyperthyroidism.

CDR3 in amino acids: CASSRDGTNQPQHF. CDR3 bases: TGTGCCAGCAGTCGGGACGGTACCAATCAGCCCCAGCATTTT. The chain uses TRBV25-1 and TRBJ1-5, with D possibly matching TRBD1 (5 bases). V was clipped by 5 bases and J by 3 bases, with 11 bases between them. Germline CDR1 MGHDK, CDR2 SYGVNS. This CDR3 spans 14 amino acids.

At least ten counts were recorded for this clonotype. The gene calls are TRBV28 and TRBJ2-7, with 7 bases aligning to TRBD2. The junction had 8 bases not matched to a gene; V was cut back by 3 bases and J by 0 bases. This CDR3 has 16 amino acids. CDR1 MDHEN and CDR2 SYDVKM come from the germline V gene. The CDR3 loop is CASSFGGVKLSYEQYF. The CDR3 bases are TGTGCCAGCAGTTTTGGGGGGGTGAAACTCTCCTACGAGCAGTACTTC.

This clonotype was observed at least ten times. CDR3 in amino acids: CSASVQAYEQYF. CDR3 DNA: TGCAGTGCTAGCGTCCAAGCCTACGAGCAGTACTTC. The chain combines TRBV20-1 with TRBJ2-7, with D hard to call. The CDR3 has 12 amino acids. Germline CDR1 reads DFQATT; CDR2 reads SNEGSKA (reference sequence). The ends were cut back, 3 bases at V and 2 bases at J, with 8 bases in the middle.

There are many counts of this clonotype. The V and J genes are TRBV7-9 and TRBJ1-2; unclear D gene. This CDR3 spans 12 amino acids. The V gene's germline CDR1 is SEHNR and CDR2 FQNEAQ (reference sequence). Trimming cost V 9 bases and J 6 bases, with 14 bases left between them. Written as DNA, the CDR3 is TGTGCCAGTGGAGGGCTTGCGGATGGCTACACCTTC. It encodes CASGGLADGYTF.

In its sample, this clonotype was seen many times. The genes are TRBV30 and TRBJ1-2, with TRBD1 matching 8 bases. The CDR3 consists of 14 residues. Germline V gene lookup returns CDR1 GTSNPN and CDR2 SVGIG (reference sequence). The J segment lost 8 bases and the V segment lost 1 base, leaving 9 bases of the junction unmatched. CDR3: CAWSGGTGGRGYTF. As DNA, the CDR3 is TGTGCCTGGAGTGGGGGCACAGGGGGTCGGGGCTACACCTTC.

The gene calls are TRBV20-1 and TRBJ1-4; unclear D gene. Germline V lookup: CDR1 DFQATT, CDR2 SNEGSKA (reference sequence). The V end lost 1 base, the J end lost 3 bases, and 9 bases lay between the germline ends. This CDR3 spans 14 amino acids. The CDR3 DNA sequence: TGCAGTGCTAGAGTTTCGGGCGCTAATGAAAAACTGTTTTTT. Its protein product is CSARVSGANEKLFF.

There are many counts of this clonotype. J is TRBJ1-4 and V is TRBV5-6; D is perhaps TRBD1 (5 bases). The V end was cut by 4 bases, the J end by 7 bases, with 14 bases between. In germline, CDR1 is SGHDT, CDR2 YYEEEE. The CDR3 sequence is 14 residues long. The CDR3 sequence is CASSLQGRGEKLFF. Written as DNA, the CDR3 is TGTGCCAGCAGCCTGCAGGGCCGGGGTGAAAAACTGTTTTTT.